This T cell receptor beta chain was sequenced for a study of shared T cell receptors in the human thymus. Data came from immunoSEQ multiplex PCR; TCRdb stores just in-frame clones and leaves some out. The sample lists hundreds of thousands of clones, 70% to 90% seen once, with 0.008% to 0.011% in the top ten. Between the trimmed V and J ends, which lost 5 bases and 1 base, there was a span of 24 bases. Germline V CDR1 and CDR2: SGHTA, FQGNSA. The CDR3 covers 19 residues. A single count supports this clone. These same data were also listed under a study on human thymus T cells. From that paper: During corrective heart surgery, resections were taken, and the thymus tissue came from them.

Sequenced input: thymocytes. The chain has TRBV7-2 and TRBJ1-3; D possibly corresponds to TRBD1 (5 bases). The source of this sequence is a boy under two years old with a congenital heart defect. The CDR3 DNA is TGTGCCAGCAGCCTGTCGGGGGGTAACATTCAACATTCTGGAAACACCATATATTTT. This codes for CASSLSGGNIQHSGNTIYF.